The 6 T cell receptor beta chains below come from one sample, sequenced in a study of blood T cell repertoires in COVID-19. Profiled with immunoSEQ multiplex PCR; TCRdb holds only in-frame clones, not every one. The table shows approximately 210,000 clones, with just over 85% occurring only once. The specimen was peripheral blood. The receptors derive from a man aged 25 to 40 who had recovered from COVID-19.

By sample share, this clone is medium-sized. The chain combines TRBV7-2 with TRBJ1-6; 8 bases are a match to TRBD1. The CDR3 is 15 amino acids. V lost 1 base and J lost 13; bases outside the gene matches: 9. Germline V gene lookup returns CDR1 SGHTA and CDR2 FQGNSA. The CDR3 DNA reads as TGTGCCAGCAGCTTAGGGGGACAGGCAAGTCTTCCCCTCCACTTT. Its protein product is CASSLGGQASLPLHF.

The CDR3 coding sequence is TGTGCCACCAGCATAGGAGTTTTCACAGATACGCAGTATTTT. This codes for CATSIGVFTDTQYF. This chain joins TRBV15 and TRBJ2-3; D gene ambiguous. This CDR3 spans 14 amino acids. From germline, CDR1 is LNHNV and CDR2 YYDKDF (reference sequence). The V end was cut by 4 bases, the J end by 2 bases, with 10 bases between.

The chain uses TRBV24-1 and TRBJ2-3; no definite D call. Germline V CDR1 and CDR2: KGHDR, SFDVKD. With 1 base removed from V and 4 bases from J, the gap between germline ends came to 8 bases. The CDR3 has 14 residues. The CDR3 sequence: CATSDFSSSDTQYF. CDR3 DNA sequence: TGTGCCACCAGTGATTTTTCGAGTTCAGATACGCAGTATTTT.

The V call is TRBV4-1, the J call TRBJ2-5; 7 nucleotides line up with TRBD1. This CDR3 is built from 14 residues. V lost 1 base and J lost 10; bases outside the gene matches: 9. Looked up from germline, CDR1 is MGHRA and CDR2 is YSYEKL. This CDR3 is CASSQGIRQGNQYF. The CDR3 DNA sequence: TGCGCCAGCAGCCAAGGGATTCGACAGGGTAACCAGTACTTC.

The chain employs TRBV10-2 and TRBJ2-3, with 10 bases matching TRBD2. CDR3 length: 15 amino acids. V shed 6 bases and J 4 bases; nucleotides not matched to a gene: 7. Germline V CDR1 and CDR2: WSHSY, SAAADI. The DNA of the CDR3 is TGCGCCAGCAGCGACCCTAGCGGGGGCGCAGATACGCAGTATTTT. Its protein product is CASSDPSGGADTQYF.

The CDR3 bases are TGTGCCAGCAGCCCAGCCCCCCGGCAGGGGGCCTTCGAGCAGTACTTC. It codes for CASSPAPRQGAFEQYF. V is TRBV11-2 and J is TRBJ2-7; 8 nucleotides align to TRBD1. The ends lost 5 bases at V and 6 bases at J; junction bases unmatched: 15. Germline CDR1 and CDR2: SGHAT and FQNNGV. The CDR3 length is 16 residues.